The subject of this entry is one TCR beta chain. At one end the junction does not follow the germline gene, possibly because of a read error. The sample belongs to a study of Graves' ophthalmopathy and Graves' hyperthyroidism. This CDR3 has 13 amino acids. Per germline, CDR1 LNHDA and CDR2 SQIVND (reference sequence). From RNA, the CDR3 regions of TCR beta chains were amplified and sequenced. First-round RT-PCR employed HTBI primers, with a second-round multiplex PCR after it. MiXCR, applied by TCRdb to the multiplex PCR reads, yields one record per CDR3 protein. The repertoire holds about 700,000 distinct CDR3 sequences, with around 40% as singletons.

The TCR was taken from an adult man with Graves' ophthalmopathy. The V and J genes are TRBV19 and TRBJ2-7, with no clear D. Sample: peripheral blood. In DNA form, the CDR3 reads TGTGCCAATAGTATAGTTGTCGGCTACGAGCAGTACTTC. It specifies CANSIVVGYEQYF.